This TCR beta chain was captured in a study of cytomegalovirus exposure and HLA in healthy donors. Study observations and caveats: A list of around 150 TCR beta chains associated with cytomegalovirus was given. Sequencing depth roughly uniform across donors was assumed in presence/absence analyses. Most TCR sequences were seen very rarely across donors, but some public TCRs occurred in many.

This PCR relied on a set of 60 Vbeta primers and 13 Jbeta primers. The protocol was immunoSEQ multiplex PCR, while the TCRdb copy is restricted to in-frame clones and leaves out a portion. The sample has 150,000 to 200,000 clones, 70% to 90% seen once. The V gene's germline CDR1 is SGHRS and CDR2 YFSETQ. The CDR3 spans 13 residues. Trimming left V 0 bases short and J 8 bases short, with 11 bases between. This clone appeared a few times. Its matching antigen is unknown. This sequence was found in a girl between 10 and 17 years old in good health and CMV-seropositive. The chain links TRBV5-1 to TRBJ1-2, with D perhaps TRBD1 (5 bases). Sequenced material: PBMCs. CDR3 DNA: TGCGCCAGCAGCTTGGGGGGCACTGAGGGCTACACCTTC. Protein: CASSLGGTEGYTF.